This passage covers 27 T cell receptor beta chains from one sample sequenced in a study of vaccination effects on CD4 cells after COVID-19. Viral peptide pools were used in the ViraFEST assay to expand antigen-specific CD4+ T cells, and sequencing came afterward. Following an approximately ten-day culture, CD4+ T cells were purified. According to the study, vaccine recipients showed no prior SARS-CoV-2 infection and negative nucleocapsid antibodies. Repertoires were generated with immunoSEQ multiplex PCR, while TCRdb's copy carries only in-frame clones and drops some. The sample consists of roughly 33,000 clones, around 73% of them appearing once. No antigen has been assigned to these receptors. The specimen comprised CD4+ T cells from PBMCs cultured with HCoV-OC43 spike peptides, sampled before COVID-19 vaccination. Subset denoted: HCoV-OC43 spike overlapping peptide pool stimulation. The source of these receptors is a human donor who received a COVID-19 vaccine.

A single count supports this clone. This chain links TRBV7-6 with TRBJ2-2; 8 bases line up with TRBD2. Germline V gives CDR1 SGHVS, CDR2 FNYEAQ. The CDR3 length is 16 residues. V lost 5 bases, J lost 3 bases, and 8 bases stayed unmatched. The CDR3 loop is CASSPLAGGHTGELFF. The CDR3 bases are TGTGCCAGCAGCCCCTTGGCGGGGGGCCACACCGGGGAGCTGTTTTTT.

The J gene is TRBJ2-5, the V gene TRBV24-1, with 8 bases aligning to TRBD1. Germline V lookup: CDR1 KGHDR, CDR2 SFDVKD. V lost 4 bases to trimming and J lost 5 bases; unmatched junction nucleotides: 8. This CDR3 has 15 amino acids. The CDR3 region has the DNA TGTGCCACCAGTGACCGATTCAGGGGGCGTGAGACCCAGTACTTC. Protein product: CATSDRFRGRETQYF.

The V call is TRBV7-2, the J call TRBJ1-1; TRBD1 is a possible D gene (5 bases). The V and J ends lost 5 bases and 7 bases respectively, with 14 bases between them. The germline CDR1 and CDR2 sequences are SGHTA and FQGNSA. The CDR3 covers 13 residues. The CDR3: CASSAKGQFEAFF. In nucleotides, the CDR3 is TGTGCCAGCAGCGCAAAGGGGCAATTTGAAGCTTTCTTT.

CDR3 DNA sequence: TGCGCCAGCAGCCAAGCCCCACCATTTCGGGCGGGAGTGGGGCGACTCACCGGGGAGCTGTTTTTT. Protein: CASSQAPPFRAGVGRLTGELFF. The rearrangement links TRBV4-1 to TRBJ2-2, with 7 bases aligning to TRBD2. Unmatched junction bases numbered 24, after V lost 1 base and J lost 4 bases. The CDR3 is 22 residues long. Per the germline V gene, CDR1 is MGHRA and CDR2 is YSYEKL.

This sequence joins TRBV25-1 and TRBJ1-2; D unresolved. Per the germline V gene, CDR1 is MGHDK and CDR2 is SYGVNS. This CDR3 is built from 14 residues. V was shortened by 5 bases and J by 2 bases, with 12 bases between the two germline ends. The CDR3 sequence: CASSPRAVNYGYTF. As DNA, the CDR3 is TGTGCCAGCAGTCCCCGGGCAGTAAACTATGGCTACACCTTC.

The chain combines TRBV18 with TRBJ1-1; D call uncertain. V lost 1 base and J lost 8, with 8 bases in between. CDR3 length: 12 residues. Germline V gives CDR1 KGHSH, CDR2 LQKENI. CDR3 DNA: TGTGCCAGCTCACCACGTGAACTGGAAGCTTTCTTT. Protein product: CASSPRELEAFF.

The V call is TRBV29-1, the J call TRBJ2-5; D uncertain. The ends were cut back, 4 bases at V and 4 bases at J, with 10 bases in the middle. Per the germline V gene, CDR1 is SQVTM and CDR2 is ANQGSEA. CDR3 length: 12 amino acids. Written as DNA, the CDR3 is TGCAGCGTTGTACGGGTACCAGAGACCCAGTACTTC. This translates into CSVVRVPETQYF.

CDR3 in DNA: TGTGCCTGGACGTCCGTCGGGACAGCAACCTACAATGAGCAGTTCTTC. Amino acids: CAWTSVGTATYNEQFF. The rearrangement links TRBV30 to TRBJ2-1; 7 nucleotides agree with TRBD1. J was trimmed by 2 bases and V by 4 bases; bases with no gene match: 11. There are 16 residues in the CDR3. Germline V gene lookup returns CDR1 GTSNPN and CDR2 SVGIG (reference sequence).

V usage is TRBV2 and J usage is TRBJ2-7, with D tentatively TRBD1 (5 bases). V was clipped by 2 bases and J by 3 bases, with 14 bases between them. Per the germline V gene, CDR1 is SNHLY and CDR2 is FYNNEI. This CDR3 contains 15 residues. CDR3 bases: TGTGCCAGCAGTGAAAGGGGCACCGGCGTCTACGAGCAGTACTTC. It encodes CASSERGTGVYEQYF.

The J gene is TRBJ1-2, the V gene TRBV6-6; D might be TRBD1 (6 bases). The V end lost 5 bases, the J end lost 6 bases, and 16 bases lay between the germline ends. CDR3 length equals 14 residues. Germline CDR1 and CDR2: MNHNY and SVGAGI (reference sequence). The CDR3 nucleotides read TGTGCCAGCAGTCCCTTTGAACAGGGCAATGGCTACACCTTC. Translated, it gives CASSPFEQGNGYTF.

The rearrangement uses TRBV2 and TRBJ2-7, with 10 bases lining up with TRBD2. Germline lookup yields CDR1 SNHLY and CDR2 FYNNEI. This CDR3 region has 13 residues. The junction had 2 bases not matched to a gene; V was cut back by 6 bases and J by 3 bases. This CDR3 is CASRRTSGYEQYF. For the CDR3, the DNA is TGTGCCAGCAGAAGGACTAGCGGCTACGAGCAGTACTTC.

V and J are TRBV19 and TRBJ1-2; 7 bases match TRBD1. Germline V gives CDR1 LNHDA, CDR2 SQIVND (reference sequence). With V trimmed by 3 bases and J by 7 bases, 14 bases remained unmatched. The length of the CDR3 is 16 residues. CDR3 nucleotide sequence: TGTGCCAGTAGTATTAGACGTGACAGGGAGATTTTTGGCTACACCTTC. Its translation is CASSIRRDREIFGYTF.

The chain joins TRBV9 to TRBJ2-1, with 10 bases lining up with TRBD2. The CDR3 covers 17 residues. Trimming took 0 bases from V and 2 from J; bases not matched to a gene: 5. Germline V gives CDR1 SGDLS, CDR2 YYNGEE. The CDR3, as DNA: TGTGCCAGCAGCGTAGGCAGCGGGGGGGCGCCCTACAATGAGCAGTTCTTC. It translates to CASSVGSGGAPYNEQFF.

The chain links TRBV18 to TRBJ2-2; D gene uncertain. In germline, CDR1 is KGHSH, CDR2 LQKENI. The V end was cut by 1 base, the J end by 3 bases, with 6 bases between. The CDR3 sequence is 14 residues long. CDR3 in DNA: TGTGCCAGCTCACCACAAAAACACACCGGGGAGCTGTTTTTT. Its protein product is CASSPQKHTGELFF.

This clone has only one observation. The J gene is TRBJ1-2, the V gene TRBV5-1; no clear D. Trimming shortened V by 4 bases and J by 5 bases, and 18 bases separated the two germline ends. The germline gives CDR1 SGHRS, CDR2 YFSETQ. The CDR3 extends over 15 amino acids. CDR3 coding DNA: TGCGCCAGCAGCCGAGCCCCCGCAGGAGGGTATGGCTACACCTTC. This translates into CASSRAPAGGYGYTF.

The chain uses TRBV28 and TRBJ2-1; possibly TRBD2 for D (5 bases). In germline, CDR1 is MDHEN, CDR2 SYDVKM. V lost 8 bases, J lost 3 bases, and 17 bases lay in between. This CDR3 region has 15 residues. The CDR3 DNA sequence: TGTGCCAGCGGAGGCGGCCCGGTCCTCTACAATGAGCAGTTCTTC. Encoded protein: CASGGGPVLYNEQFF.

The gene calls are TRBV18 and TRBJ2-3, with TRBD2 matching over 8 bases. The CDR3 loop spans 15 amino acids. The V gene end was trimmed by 4 bases and the J gene end by 3 bases; junction bases not matched to a gene: 6. Germline assignment: CDR1 KGHSH and CDR2 LQKENI. In nucleotides, the CDR3 is TGTGCCAGCTCACGGAGTAGCGGGGCTACAGATACGCAGTATTTT. It is translated as CASSRSSGATDTQYF.

This chain uses TRBV12-3 or TRBV12-4 with TRBJ2-2; tentatively, D is TRBD1 or TRBD2 (5 bases each). The CDR3 sequence is 13 residues long. With 11 bases removed from V and 0 bases from J, the gap between germline ends came to 10 bases. The CDR3 spells CAQGDANTGELFF. As DNA, the CDR3 is TGTGCCCAAGGGGACGCGAACACCGGGGAGCTGTTTTTT.

This chain links TRBV19 with TRBJ1-3; no definite D call. Between the trimmed V and J ends, which lost 3 bases and 0 bases, there was a span of 12 bases. The length of the CDR3 is 16 residues. Germline V CDR1 and CDR2: LNHDA, SQIVND (reference sequence). The chain's CDR3 is CASSILGPLSGNTIYF. The CDR3 coding sequence is TGTGCCAGTAGTATTTTGGGTCCACTCTCTGGAAACACCATATATTTT.

The chain recombines TRBV7-2 with TRBJ2-3; 7 nucleotides match TRBD2. Losses at the gene ends were 5 bases for V and 9 bases for J; bases not matched to a gene: 11. The CDR3 runs to 14 residues. Germline V gene lookup returns CDR1 SGHTA and CDR2 FQGNSA. The CDR3 region has the DNA TGTGCCAGCAGCAATATTGGGGGGAGGGCCACGCAGTATTTT. Encoded protein: CASSNIGGRATQYF.

The chain is built from TRBV7-2 and TRBJ1-6; 10 bases line up with TRBD1. V lost 5 bases and J lost 9; bases outside the gene matches: 10. This CDR3 is built from 16 residues. CDR1 is SGHTA and CDR2 is FQGNSA in the germline V gene. The DNA of the CDR3 is TGTGCCAGCAGCCCTACGTTTGGGACAGGGGTTTCACCCCTCCACTTT. Amino acid sequence: CASSPTFGTGVSPLHF.

This sequence joins TRBV18 and TRBJ1-2; unclear D gene. CDR1 KGHSH and CDR2 LQKENI come from the germline V gene. The CDR3 loop spans 13 amino acids. Trimming stripped 2 bases from V and 10 bases from J, with 14 bases between. CDR3: CASSPSDTRTYTF. In DNA, the CDR3 is TGTGCCAGCTCACCATCCGACACCCGAACCTACACCTTC.

This chain links TRBV2 with TRBJ2-1; TRBD2 aligns across 11 bases. V lost 6 bases, J lost 6 bases, and 10 bases stayed unmatched. CDR1 is SNHLY and CDR2 is FYNNEI in the germline V gene. This CDR3 spans 16 amino acids. CDR3 sequence (DNA): TGTGCCAGCAGGGAACTCACTAGCGGGAGTGCCAATGAGCAGTTCTTC. Translated, it gives CASRELTSGSANEQFF.

The rearrangement uses TRBV10-3 and TRBJ2-3; no definite D call. The CDR3 length is 15 residues. Trimming cost V 4 bases and J 0 bases, with 11 bases left between them. The V gene's germline CDR1 is ENHRY and CDR2 SYGVKD. In nucleotides, the CDR3 is TGTGCCATCAGTGGAAATGGCCTTAGCACAGATACGCAGTATTTT. It is translated as CAISGNGLSTDTQYF.

The chain combines TRBV6-5 with TRBJ2-7, with 7 positions matching TRBD2. Germline V gives CDR1 MNHEY, CDR2 SVGAGI. The CDR3 is made up of 15 amino acids. J was trimmed by 2 bases and V by 7 bases; bases with no gene match: 11. The CDR3: CASKLGGEKTYEQYF. The DNA for the CDR3 is TGTGCCAGCAAATTGGGGGGGGAGAAAACCTACGAGCAGTACTTC.

This chain connects TRBV7-2 to TRBJ1-6; D perhaps matches TRBD1 (5 bases). CDR1 SGHTA and CDR2 FQGNSA come from the germline V gene. The V gene lost 3 bases and the J gene lost 7 bases, with 16 bases spanning the gap. This CDR3 has 16 residues. The chain's CDR3 is CASSLYATAPNSPLHF. Written as DNA, the CDR3 is TGTGCCAGCAGCTTGTACGCGACAGCGCCAAATTCACCCCTCCACTTT.

The V call is TRBV27, the J call TRBJ2-5; no definite D call. The CDR3 length is 13 residues. The germline CDR1 and CDR2 sequences are MNHEY and SMNVEV (reference sequence). Trimming pared 5 bases from V and 4 bases from J, leaving 11 bases between. CDR3 sequence: CASSQNVGETQYF. In DNA form, the CDR3 reads TGTGCCAGCAGTCAGAACGTCGGAGAGACCCAGTACTTC.